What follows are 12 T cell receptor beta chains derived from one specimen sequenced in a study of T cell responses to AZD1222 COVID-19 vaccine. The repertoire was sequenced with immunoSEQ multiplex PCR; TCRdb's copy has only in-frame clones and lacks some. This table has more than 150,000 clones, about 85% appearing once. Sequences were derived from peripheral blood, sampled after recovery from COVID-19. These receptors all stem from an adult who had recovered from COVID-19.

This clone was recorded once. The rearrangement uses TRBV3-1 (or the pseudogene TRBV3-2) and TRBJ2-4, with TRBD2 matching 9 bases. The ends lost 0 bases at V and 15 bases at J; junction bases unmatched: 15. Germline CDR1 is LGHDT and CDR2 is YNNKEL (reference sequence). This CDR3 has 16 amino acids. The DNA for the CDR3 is TGTGCCAGCAGCCAAGATAGGACTAGCGCAATGGGTTCTCCGTACTTC. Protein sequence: CASSQDRTSAMGSPYF.

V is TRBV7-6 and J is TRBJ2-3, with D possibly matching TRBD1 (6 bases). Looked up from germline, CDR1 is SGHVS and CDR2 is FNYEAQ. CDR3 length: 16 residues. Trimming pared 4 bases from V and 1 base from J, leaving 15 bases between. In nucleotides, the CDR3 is TGTGCCAGCAGCTCGTTTGGGGACACCCGCACAGATACGCAGTATTTT. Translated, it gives CASSSFGDTRTDTQYF.

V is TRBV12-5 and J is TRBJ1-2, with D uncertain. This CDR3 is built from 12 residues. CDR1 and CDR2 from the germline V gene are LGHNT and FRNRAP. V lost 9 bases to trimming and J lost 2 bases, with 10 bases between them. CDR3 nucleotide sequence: TGTGCTAGCCCTACAGAAAACTATGGCTACACCTTC. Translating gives CASPTENYGYTF.

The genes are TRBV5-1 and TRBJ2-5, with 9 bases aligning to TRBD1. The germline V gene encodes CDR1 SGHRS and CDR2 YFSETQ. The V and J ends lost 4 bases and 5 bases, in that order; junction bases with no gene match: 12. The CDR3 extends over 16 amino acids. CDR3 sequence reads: CASSRSGTGTPETQYF. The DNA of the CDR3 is TGCGCCAGCAGCCGATCCGGGACAGGGACTCCGGAGACCCAGTACTTC.

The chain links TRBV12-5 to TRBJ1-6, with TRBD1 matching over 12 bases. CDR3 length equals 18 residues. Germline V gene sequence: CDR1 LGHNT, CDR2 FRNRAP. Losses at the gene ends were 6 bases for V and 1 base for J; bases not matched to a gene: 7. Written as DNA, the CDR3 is TGTGCTAGTGGCCCCGGGACAGGGGGCTTTTCCTATAATTCACCCCTCCACTTT. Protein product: CASGPGTGGFSYNSPLHF.

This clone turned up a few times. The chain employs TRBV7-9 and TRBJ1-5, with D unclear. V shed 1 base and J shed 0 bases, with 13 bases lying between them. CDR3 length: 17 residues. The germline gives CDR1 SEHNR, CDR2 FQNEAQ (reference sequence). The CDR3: CASSLEPVGLSNQPQHF. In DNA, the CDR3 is TGTGCCAGCAGCTTAGAGCCAGTGGGTCTTAGCAATCAGCCCCAGCATTTT.

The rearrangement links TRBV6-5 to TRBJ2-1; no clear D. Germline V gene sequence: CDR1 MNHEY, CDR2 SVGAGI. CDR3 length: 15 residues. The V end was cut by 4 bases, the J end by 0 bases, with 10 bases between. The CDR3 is CASSFSLSSYNEQFF. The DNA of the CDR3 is TGTGCCAGCAGTTTTTCACTGAGCTCCTACAATGAGCAGTTCTTC.

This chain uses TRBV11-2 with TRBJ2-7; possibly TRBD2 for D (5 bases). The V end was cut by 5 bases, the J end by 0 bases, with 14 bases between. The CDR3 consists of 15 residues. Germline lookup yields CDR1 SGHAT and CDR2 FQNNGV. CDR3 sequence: CASSPLDSFSYEQYF. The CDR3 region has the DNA TGTGCCAGCAGCCCGCTGGACTCGTTCTCCTACGAGCAGTACTTC.

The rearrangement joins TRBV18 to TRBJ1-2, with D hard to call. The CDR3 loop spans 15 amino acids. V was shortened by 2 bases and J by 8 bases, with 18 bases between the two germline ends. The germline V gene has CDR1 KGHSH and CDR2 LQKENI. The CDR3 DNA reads TGTGCCAGCTCACCAAGCTATGAAGCAAGGGAGGGCTACACCTTC. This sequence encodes CASSPSYEAREGYTF.

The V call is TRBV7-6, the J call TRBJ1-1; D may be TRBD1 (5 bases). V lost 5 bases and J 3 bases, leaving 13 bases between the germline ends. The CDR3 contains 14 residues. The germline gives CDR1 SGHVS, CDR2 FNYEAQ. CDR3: CASSLQEVDTEAFF. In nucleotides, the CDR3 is TGTGCCAGCAGCCTACAGGAGGTTGACACTGAAGCTTTCTTT. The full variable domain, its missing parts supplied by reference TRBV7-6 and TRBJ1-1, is GAGVSQSPRYKVTKRGQDVALRCDPISGHVSLYWYRQALGQGPEFLTYFNYEAQQDKSGLPNDRFSAERPEGSISTLTIQRTEQRDSAMYRCASSLQEVDTEAFFGQGTRLTVV.

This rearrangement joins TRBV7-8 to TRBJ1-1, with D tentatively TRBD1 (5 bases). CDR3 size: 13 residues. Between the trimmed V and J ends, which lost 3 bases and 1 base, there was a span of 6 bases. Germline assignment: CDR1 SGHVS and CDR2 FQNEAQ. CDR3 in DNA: TGTGCCAGCAGCTTGACAGCGAACACTGAAGCTTTCTTT. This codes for CASSLTANTEAFF.

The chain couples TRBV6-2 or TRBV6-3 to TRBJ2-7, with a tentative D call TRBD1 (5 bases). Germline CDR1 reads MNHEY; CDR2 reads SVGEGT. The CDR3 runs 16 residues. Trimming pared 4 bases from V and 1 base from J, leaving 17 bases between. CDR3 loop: CASSSPGQSTSYEQYF. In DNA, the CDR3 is TGTGCCAGCAGTTCCCCAGGGCAGTCAACTTCCTACGAGCAGTACTTC.